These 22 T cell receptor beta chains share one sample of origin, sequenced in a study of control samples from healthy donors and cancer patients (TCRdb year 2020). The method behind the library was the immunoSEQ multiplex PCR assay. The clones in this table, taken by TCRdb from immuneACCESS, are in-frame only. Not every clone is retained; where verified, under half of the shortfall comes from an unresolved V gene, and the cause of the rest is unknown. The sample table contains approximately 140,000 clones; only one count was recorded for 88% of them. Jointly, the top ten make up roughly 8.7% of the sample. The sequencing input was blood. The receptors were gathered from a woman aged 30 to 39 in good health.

CDR3 DNA: TGTGCCTGGAGTGTACTAGGGACGGGTGAAAAACTGTTTTTT. Amino acid sequence: CAWSVLGTGEKLFF. The chain joins TRBV30 to TRBJ1-4, with D possibly matching TRBD1 (5 bases). The CDR3 has 14 residues. The germline V gene encodes CDR1 GTSNPN and CDR2 SVGIG (reference sequence). V was clipped by 0 bases and J by 7 bases, with 12 bases between them.

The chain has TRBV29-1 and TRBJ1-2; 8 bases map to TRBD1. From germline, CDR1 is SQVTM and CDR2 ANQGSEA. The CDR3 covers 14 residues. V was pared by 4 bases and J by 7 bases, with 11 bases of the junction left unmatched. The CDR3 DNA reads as TGCAGCGTTGGCGGGACAGGCTTTTTCGGTGGCTACACCTTC. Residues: CSVGGTGFFGGYTF.

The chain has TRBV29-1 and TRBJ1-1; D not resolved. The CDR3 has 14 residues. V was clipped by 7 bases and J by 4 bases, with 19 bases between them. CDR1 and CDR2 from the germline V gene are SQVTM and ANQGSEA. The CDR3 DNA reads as TGCAGCGCCCCAAATGGGTTTCTTGGCACTGAAGCTTTCTTT. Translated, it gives CSAPNGFLGTEAFF.

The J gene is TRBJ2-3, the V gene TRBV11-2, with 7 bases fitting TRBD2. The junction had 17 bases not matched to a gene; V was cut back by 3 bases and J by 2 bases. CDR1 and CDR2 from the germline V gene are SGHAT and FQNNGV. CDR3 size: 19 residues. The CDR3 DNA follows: TGTGCCAGCAGCTTTAGGAGGGTGGGTAGCGGGCGGTCCACAGATACGCAGTATTTT. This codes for CASSFRRVGSGRSTDTQYF.

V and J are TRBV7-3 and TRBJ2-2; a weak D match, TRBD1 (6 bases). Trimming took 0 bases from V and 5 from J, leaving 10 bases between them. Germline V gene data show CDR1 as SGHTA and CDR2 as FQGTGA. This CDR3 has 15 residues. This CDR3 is CASSLTAQGTGELFF. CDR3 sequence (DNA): TGTGCCAGCAGCTTAACGGCCCAGGGGACCGGGGAGCTGTTTTTT. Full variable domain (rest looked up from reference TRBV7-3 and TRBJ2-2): GAGVSQTPSNKVTEKGKYVELRCDPISGHTALYWYRQSLGQGPEFLIYFQGTGAADDSGLPNDRFFAVRPEGSVSTLKIQRTERGDSAVYLCASSLTAQGTGELFFGEGSRLTVL.

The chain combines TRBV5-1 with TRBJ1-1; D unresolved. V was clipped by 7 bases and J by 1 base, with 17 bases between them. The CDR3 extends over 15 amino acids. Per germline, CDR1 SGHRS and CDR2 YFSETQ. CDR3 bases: TGCGCCAGCGGTGACTATGGCGGACCGAACACTGAAGCTTTCTTT. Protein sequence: CASGDYGGPNTEAFF.

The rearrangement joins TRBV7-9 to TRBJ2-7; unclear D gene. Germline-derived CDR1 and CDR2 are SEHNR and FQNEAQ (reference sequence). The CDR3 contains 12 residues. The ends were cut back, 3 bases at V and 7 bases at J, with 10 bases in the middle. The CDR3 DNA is TGTGCCAGCAGCTTTGACGAAGGTGAGCAGTACTTC. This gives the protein CASSFDEGEQYF.

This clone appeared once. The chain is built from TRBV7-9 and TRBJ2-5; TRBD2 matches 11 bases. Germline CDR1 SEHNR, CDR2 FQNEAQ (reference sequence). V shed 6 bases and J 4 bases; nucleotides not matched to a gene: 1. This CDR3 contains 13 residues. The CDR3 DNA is TGTGCCAGCAGAGGACTAGCGGGAGAGACCCAGTACTTC. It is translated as CASRGLAGETQYF.

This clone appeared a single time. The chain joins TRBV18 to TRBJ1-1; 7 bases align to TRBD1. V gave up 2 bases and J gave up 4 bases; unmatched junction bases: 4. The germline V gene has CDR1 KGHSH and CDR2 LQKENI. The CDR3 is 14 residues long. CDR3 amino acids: CASSPVAGGTEAFF. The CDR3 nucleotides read TGTGCCAGCTCACCAGTGGCAGGGGGCACTGAAGCTTTCTTT.

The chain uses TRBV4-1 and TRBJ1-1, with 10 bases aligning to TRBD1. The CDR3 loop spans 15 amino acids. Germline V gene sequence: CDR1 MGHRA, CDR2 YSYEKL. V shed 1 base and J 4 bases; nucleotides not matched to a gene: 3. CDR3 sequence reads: CASSQGQGASTEAFF. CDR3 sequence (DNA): TGCGCCAGCAGCCAAGGACAGGGGGCGTCCACTGAAGCTTTCTTT.

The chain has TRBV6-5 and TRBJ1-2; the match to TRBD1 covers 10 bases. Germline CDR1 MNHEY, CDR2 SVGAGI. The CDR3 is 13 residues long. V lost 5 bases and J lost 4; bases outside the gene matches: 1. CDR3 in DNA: TGTGCCAGCAGTCGACAGGGGGCCTATGGCTACACCTTC. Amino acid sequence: CASSRQGAYGYTF.

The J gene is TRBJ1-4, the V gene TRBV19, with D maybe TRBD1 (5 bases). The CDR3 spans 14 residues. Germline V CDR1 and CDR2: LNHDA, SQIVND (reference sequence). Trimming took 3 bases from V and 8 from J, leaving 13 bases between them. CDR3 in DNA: TGTGCCAGTAGTATCTCGGGGGAACGAGAAAAACTGTTTTTT. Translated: CASSISGEREKLFF. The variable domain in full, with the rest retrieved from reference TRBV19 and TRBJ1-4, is DGGITQSPKYLFRKEGQNVTLSCEQNLNHDAMYWYRQDPGQGLRLIYYSQIVNDFQKGDIAEGYSVSREKKESFPLTVTSAQKNPTAFYLCASSISGEREKLFFGSGTQLSVL.

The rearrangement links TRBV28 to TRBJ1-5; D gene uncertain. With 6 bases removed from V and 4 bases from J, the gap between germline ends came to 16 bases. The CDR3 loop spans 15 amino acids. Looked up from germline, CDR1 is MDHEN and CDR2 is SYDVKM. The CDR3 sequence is CASSSTDGMNQPQHF. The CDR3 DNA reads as TGTGCCAGCAGCTCTACTGACGGAATGAATCAGCCCCAGCATTTT.

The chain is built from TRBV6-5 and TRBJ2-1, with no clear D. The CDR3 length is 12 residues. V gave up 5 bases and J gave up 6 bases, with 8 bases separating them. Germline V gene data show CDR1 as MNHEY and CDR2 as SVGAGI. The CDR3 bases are TGTGCCAGCAGTCCGGAGAGCAATGAGCAGTTCTTC. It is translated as CASSPESNEQFF.

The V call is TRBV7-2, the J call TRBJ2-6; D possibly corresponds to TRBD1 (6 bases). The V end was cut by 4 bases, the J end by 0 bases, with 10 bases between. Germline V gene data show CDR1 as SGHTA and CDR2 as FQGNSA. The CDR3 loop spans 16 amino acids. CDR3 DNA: TGTGCCAGCAGCTCCAGGGGTTACTCTGGGGCCAACGTCCTGACTTTC. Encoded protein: CASSSRGYSGANVLTF.

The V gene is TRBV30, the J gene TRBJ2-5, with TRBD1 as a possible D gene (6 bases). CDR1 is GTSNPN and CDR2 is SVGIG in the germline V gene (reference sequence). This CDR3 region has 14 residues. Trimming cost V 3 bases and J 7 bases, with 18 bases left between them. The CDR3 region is CAWSGQPGFGTQYF. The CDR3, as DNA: TGTGCCTGGAGCGGACAGCCCGGGTTTGGGACCCAGTACTTC.

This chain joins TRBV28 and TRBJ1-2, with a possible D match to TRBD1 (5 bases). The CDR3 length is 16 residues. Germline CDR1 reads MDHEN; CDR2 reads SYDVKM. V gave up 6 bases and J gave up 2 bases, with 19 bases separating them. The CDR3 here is CASSLPSGTGNYGYTF. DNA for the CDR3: TGTGCCAGCAGCCTACCTTCCGGGACGGGGAACTATGGCTACACCTTC.

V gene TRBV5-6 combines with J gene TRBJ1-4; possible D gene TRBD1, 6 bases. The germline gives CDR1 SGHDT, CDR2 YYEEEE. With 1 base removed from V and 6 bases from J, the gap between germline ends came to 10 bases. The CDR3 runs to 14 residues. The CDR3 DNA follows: TGTGCCAGCAGCTTGACAGGGAGGGATGAAAAACTGTTTTTT. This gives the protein CASSLTGRDEKLFF.

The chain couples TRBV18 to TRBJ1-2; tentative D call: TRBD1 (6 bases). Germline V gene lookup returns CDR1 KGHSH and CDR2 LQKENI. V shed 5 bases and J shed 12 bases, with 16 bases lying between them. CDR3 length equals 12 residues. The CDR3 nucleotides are TGTGCCAGCTCAGAAACAGGGACCTCCGACACCTTC. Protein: CASSETGTSDTF.

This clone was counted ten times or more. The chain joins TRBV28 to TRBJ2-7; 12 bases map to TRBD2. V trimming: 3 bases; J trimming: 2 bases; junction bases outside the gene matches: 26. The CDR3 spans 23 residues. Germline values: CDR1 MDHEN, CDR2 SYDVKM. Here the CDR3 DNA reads TGTGCCAGCAGTTTGGGTGGATTTTCCTTCCCGACTAGCGGGGGACTAGGGACCTACGAGCAGTACTTC. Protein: CASSLGGFSFPTSGGLGTYEQYF.

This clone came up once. CDR3 DNA sequence: TGTGCCAGTAGTCTCCGGGACAGGGGGCTCGAGCAGTACTTC. Encoded protein: CASSLRDRGLEQYF. V is TRBV19 and J is TRBJ2-7; 12 bases are a match to TRBD1. Trimming took 5 bases from V and 6 from J; bases not matched to a gene: 5. The CDR3 is made up of 14 amino acids. Germline assignment: CDR1 LNHDA and CDR2 SQIVND (reference sequence).

For the CDR3, the DNA is TGCGCCAGCAGCTTGCAGGGGACTATATCCACAGATACGCAGTATTTT. Protein: CASSLQGTISTDTQYF. This chain joins TRBV5-1 and TRBJ2-3; a possible D gene is TRBD2 (7 bases). The V and J ends lost 1 base and 2 bases respectively, with 14 bases between them. Germline values: CDR1 SGHRS, CDR2 YFSETQ. This CDR3 region has 16 residues.